The present entry profiles one T cell receptor (beta chain) with its context. This entry is derived from a study of blood T cell repertoires in COVID-19. Whole-study context: PBMCs, B-cell-depleted T cells, or T cells provided the cDNA or gDNA that made up the material.

TCRdb's copy holds only in-frame clones and misses some; the assay was immunoSEQ multiplex PCR. The sample holds about 220,000 clones, roughly 87% seen once. The CDR3 is made up of 15 amino acids. Losses at the gene ends were 8 bases for V and 6 bases for J; bases not matched to a gene: 12. Germline V CDR1 and CDR2: SNHLY, FYNNEI. This clonotype was obtained from a man aged 35 to 55 with active or convalescent COVID-19. Sequenced: peripheral blood. This rearrangement joins TRBV2 to TRBJ2-1, with 8 bases matching TRBD1. The CDR3 spells CASRWDRNERNEQFF. CDR3 nucleotides: TGTGCCAGCCGATGGGACAGGAACGAACGCAATGAGCAGTTCTTC.